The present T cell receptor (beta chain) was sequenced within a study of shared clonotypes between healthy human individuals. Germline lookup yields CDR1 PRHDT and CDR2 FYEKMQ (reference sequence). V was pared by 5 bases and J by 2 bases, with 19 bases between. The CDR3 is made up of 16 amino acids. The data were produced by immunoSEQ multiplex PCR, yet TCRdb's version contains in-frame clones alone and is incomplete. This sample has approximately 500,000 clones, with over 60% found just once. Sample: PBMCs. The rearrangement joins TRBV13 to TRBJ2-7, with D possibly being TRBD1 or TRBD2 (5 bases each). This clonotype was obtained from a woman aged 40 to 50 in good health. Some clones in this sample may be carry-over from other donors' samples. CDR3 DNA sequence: TGTGCCAGCAGCCCATATCAACGGGACGGCCCCTACGAGCAGTACTTC. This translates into CASSPYQRDGPYEQYF.